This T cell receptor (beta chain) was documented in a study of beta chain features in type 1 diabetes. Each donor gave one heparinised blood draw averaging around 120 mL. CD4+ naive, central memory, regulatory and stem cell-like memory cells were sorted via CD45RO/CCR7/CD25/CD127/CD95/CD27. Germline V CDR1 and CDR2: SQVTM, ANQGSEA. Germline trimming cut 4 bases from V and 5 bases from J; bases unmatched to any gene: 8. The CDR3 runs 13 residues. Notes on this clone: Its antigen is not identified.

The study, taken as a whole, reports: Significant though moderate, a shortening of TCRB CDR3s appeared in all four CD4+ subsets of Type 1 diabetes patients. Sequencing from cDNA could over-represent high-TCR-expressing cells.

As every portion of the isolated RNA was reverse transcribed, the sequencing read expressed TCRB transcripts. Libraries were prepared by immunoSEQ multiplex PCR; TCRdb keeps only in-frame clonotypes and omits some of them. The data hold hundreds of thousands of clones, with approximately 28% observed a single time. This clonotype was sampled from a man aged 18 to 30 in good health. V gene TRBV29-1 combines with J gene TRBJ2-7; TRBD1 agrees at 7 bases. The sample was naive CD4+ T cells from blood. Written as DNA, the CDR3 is TGCAGCGTTGGCTCAGGGGGATGGGACGAGCAGTACTTC. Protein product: CSVGSGGWDEQYF.